This is a list of T cell receptor beta chains from one sample in a study of preoperative IRX-2 immunotherapy in early breast cancer. TCRdb's table, derived via immunoSEQ multiplex PCR, lists solely in-frame clones and lacks some. The sample gives about 42,000 clones, roughly 80% of which show up once; 1% to 1.5% is in the top ten. Sample: tumor tissue, taken after IRX-2 immunotherapy. These receptors were obtained from a human donor with breast cancer. CDR3s include the opening cysteine and the closing phenylalanine or tryptophan. The order of the fields is D gene, J gene, V gene, clone size, CDR3 length, CDR3 protein, CDR3 DNA. The D gene is left open where the match is weak. For some rows the clone size is stated as once, few or many, or as a class when expanded; others skip it.

d_gene: TRBD1
j_gene: TRBJ2-5
v_gene: TRBV5-1
abundance: few
len: 14
CDR3aa: CASSQGQGRETQYF
CDR3nt: TGCGCCAGCAGCCAGGGACAGGGCAGAGAGACCCAGTACTTC

d_gene: TRBD1
j_gene: TRBJ1-1
v_gene: TRBV11-3
abundance: NA
len: 15
CDR3aa: CASSPPGTGGTEAFF
CDR3nt: TGTGCCAGCAGCCCTCCCGGGACAGGGGGAACTGAAGCTTTCTTT

d_gene: TRBD1
j_gene: TRBJ2-7
v_gene: TRBV5-1
abundance: NA
len: 14
CDR3aa: CASSPWDRANEQYF
CDR3nt: TGCGCCAGCAGCCCCTGGGACAGGGCCAACGAGCAGTACTTC

d_gene: NA
j_gene: TRBJ1-1
v_gene: TRBV19
abundance: once
len: 13
CDR3aa: CASSIHGNTEAFF
CDR3nt: TGTGCCAGTAGTATCCACGGTAACACTGAAGCTTTCTTT

d_gene: NA
j_gene: TRBJ1-5
v_gene: TRBV5-1
abundance: NA
len: 15
CDR3aa: CASSLDAAGGQPQHF
CDR3nt: TGCGCCAGCAGCTTGGATGCGGCAGGCGGTCAGCCCCAGCATTTT

d_gene: NA
j_gene: TRBJ1-4
v_gene: TRBV1
abundance: NA
len: 16
CDR3aa: CASSPDRVNTNEKLFF
CDR3nt: TGCGCCAGCAGCCCGGACCGGGTGAATACTAATGAAAAACTGTTTTTT

d_gene: NA
j_gene: TRBJ2-3
v_gene: TRBV19
abundance: NA
len: 12
CDR3aa: CASSPDSGAQYF
CDR3nt: TGTGCCAGTAGTCCGGACTCCGGGGCGCAGTATTTT

d_gene: NA
j_gene: TRBJ1-3
v_gene: TRBV12-5
abundance: NA
len: 14
CDR3aa: CASGLPSSGNTIYF
CDR3nt: TGTGCTAGTGGTTTGCCTTCCTCTGGAAACACCATATATTTT

d_gene: NA
j_gene: TRBJ2-3
v_gene: TRBV6-8
abundance: NA
len: 13
CDR3aa: CASGRAVSDTQYF
CDR3nt: TGTGCCAGCGGCAGGGCCGTTTCAGATACGCAGTATTTT

d_gene: NA
j_gene: TRBJ2-7
v_gene: TRBV28
abundance: NA
len: 13
CDR3aa: CASILQGGSEQYF
CDR3nt: TGTGCCAGCATCCTACAGGGGGGGAGCGAGCAGTACTTC

d_gene: NA
j_gene: TRBJ2-1
v_gene: TRBV18
abundance: NA
len: 13
CDR3aa: CASSLYSYNEQFF
CDR3nt: TGTGCCAGCTCCCTTTACTCCTACAATGAGCAGTTCTTC

d_gene: TRBD1
j_gene: TRBJ1-5
v_gene: TRBV19
abundance: NA
len: 13
CDR3aa: CASKDRGVQPQHF
CDR3nt: TGTGCCAGTAAGGACAGGGGGGTTCAGCCCCAGCATTTT

d_gene: NA
j_gene: TRBJ1-1
v_gene: TRBV19
abundance: NA
len: 13
CDR3aa: CATPASQATEAFF
CDR3nt: TGTGCCACGCCCGCCAGCCAGGCCACTGAAGCTTTCTTT